These 3 T cell receptor beta chains were sequenced from one sample in a study of molecular identifiers for immune sequencing clone quantification. TCRdb processed the PCR reads anew with MiXCR; each CDR3 protein has one entry. The data contain some 40,000 distinct CDR3 sequences, nearly 25% of them singletons. Sequencing was carried out using naive CD8+ T cells from blood, with Jurkat cell RNA spiked in. The sample's subset: FACS-sorted CD8+CD4-CCR7+CD45RA+ naive T cells. These receptors were taken from a human donor in good health. Some libraries in this study had Jurkat cell RNA spiked in.

This clonotype was seen repeatedly, ten times or more. The V gene is TRBV7-9, the J gene TRBJ1-4, with 7 bases that match TRBD1. V shed 5 bases and J 4 bases; nucleotides not matched to a gene: 13. The CDR3 totals 17 residues. Germline loops: CDR1 SEHNR, CDR2 FQNEAQ (reference sequence). The CDR3 here is CASSPGSAGTDNEKLFF. The CDR3 DNA follows: TGTGCCAGCAGCCCAGGATCAGCCGGGACAGATAATGAAAAACTGTTTTTT.

This clonotype occurred many times. The chain links TRBV27 to TRBJ2-3, with 10 bases fitting TRBD2. Germline V gene data show CDR1 as MNHEY and CDR2 as SMNVEV (reference sequence). V lost 6 bases and J lost 5; bases outside the gene matches: 8. CDR3 length equals 15 residues. DNA for the CDR3: TGTGCCAGCAGCTTGCTAGCGGGAGTTGTAGATACGCAGTATTTT. Amino acids: CASSLLAGVVDTQYF.

The rearrangement joins TRBV5-1 to TRBJ2-1; TRBD2 agrees at 11 bases. Germline lookup yields CDR1 SGHRS and CDR2 YFSETQ. The CDR3 runs to 16 residues. The J segment lost 5 bases and the V segment lost 2 bases, leaving 6 bases of the junction unmatched. In DNA form, the CDR3 reads TGCGCCAGCAGCTTCGGACTAGCGGGTGCTAACAATGAGCAGTTCTTC. Translated, it gives CASSFGLAGANNEQFF.